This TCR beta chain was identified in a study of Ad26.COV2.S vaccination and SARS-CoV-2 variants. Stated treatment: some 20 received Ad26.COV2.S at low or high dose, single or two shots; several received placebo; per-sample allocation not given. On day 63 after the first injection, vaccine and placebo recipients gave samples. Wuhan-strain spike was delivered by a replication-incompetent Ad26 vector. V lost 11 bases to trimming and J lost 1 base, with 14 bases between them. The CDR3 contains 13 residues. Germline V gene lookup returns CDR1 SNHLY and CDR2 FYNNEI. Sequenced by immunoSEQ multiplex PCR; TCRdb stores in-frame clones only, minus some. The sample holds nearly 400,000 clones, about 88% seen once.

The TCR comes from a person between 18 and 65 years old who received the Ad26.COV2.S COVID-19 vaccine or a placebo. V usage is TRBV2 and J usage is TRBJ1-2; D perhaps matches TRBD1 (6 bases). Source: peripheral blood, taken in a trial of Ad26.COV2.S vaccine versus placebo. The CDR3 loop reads CAGRPRGNYGYTF. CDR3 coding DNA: TGTGCCGGCCGCCCCAGGGGTAACTATGGCTACACCTTC.